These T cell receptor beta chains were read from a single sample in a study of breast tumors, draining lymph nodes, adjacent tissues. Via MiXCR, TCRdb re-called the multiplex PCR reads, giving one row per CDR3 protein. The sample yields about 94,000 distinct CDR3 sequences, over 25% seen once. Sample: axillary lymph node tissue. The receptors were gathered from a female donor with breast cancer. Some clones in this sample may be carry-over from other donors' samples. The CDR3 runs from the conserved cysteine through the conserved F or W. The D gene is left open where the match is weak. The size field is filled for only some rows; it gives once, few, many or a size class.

CDR3: CASSVGQAIYEQYF
DNA: TGTGCCAGCAGCGTAGGACAGGCGATCTACGAGCAGTACTTC
D: -
J: TRBJ2-7
size: -
V: TRBV9

CDR3: CASSTGGPPQAGYTF
DNA: TGTGCCAGTAGCACCGGGGGGCCGCCACAGGCTGGCTACACCTTC
D: -
J: TRBJ1-2
size: many
V: TRBV19

CDR3: CASGGGRANTGEPFF
DNA: TGTGCCAGCGGAGGCGGGAGGGCGAACACCGGGGAGCCGTTTTTT
D: TRBD2
J: TRBJ2-2
size: -
V: TRBV2

CDR3: CASSLRFYGYTF
DNA: TGTGCCAGCAGCTTGAGATTTTATGGCTACACCTTC
D: -
J: TRBJ1-2
size: few
V: TRBV5-4

CDR3: CASSPGTGGYEQYF
DNA: TGTGCCAGCAGCCCCGGGACAGGGGGCTACGAGCAGTACTTC
D: TRBD1
J: TRBJ2-7
size: many
V: TRBV14

CDR3: CAISGGSGADETQYF
DNA: TGTGCCATCAGTGGGGGTTCTGGGGCAGATGAGACCCAGTACTTC
D: -
J: TRBJ2-5
size: -
V: TRBV10-3

CDR3: CASSADGVRNAEQYF
DNA: TGTGCCAGCAGCGCGGACGGGGTTAGAAATGCCGAGCAGTACTTC
D: -
J: TRBJ2-7
size: many
V: TRBV7-2

CDR3: CASSGALREGAQYF
DNA: TGTGCCAGCAGTGGGGCGTTGCGGGAAGGGGCCCAGTACTTC
D: -
J: TRBJ2-5
size: -
V: TRBV2

CDR3: CSAVPGLAVQETQYF
DNA: TGCAGTGCCGTCCCGGGACTAGCGGTACAAGAGACCCAGTACTTC
D: TRBD2
J: TRBJ2-5
size: -
V: TRBV20-1

CDR3: CASLSGMNPYEQYF
DNA: TGTGCCAGCCTTAGCGGGATGAACCCCTACGAGCAGTACTTC
D: TRBD2
J: TRBJ2-7
size: many
V: TRBV27

CDR3: CASSLSGYSMNTEAFF
DNA: TGTGCCAGCAGCTTAAGTGGCTACAGCATGAACACTGAAGCTTTCTTT
D: -
J: TRBJ1-1
size: many
V: TRBV7-9

CDR3: CAISTGPRETQYF
DNA: TGTGCCATTTCGACAGGGCCAAGAGAGACCCAGTACTTC
D: TRBD1
J: TRBJ2-5
size: many
V: TRBV19

CDR3: CASSRLNEQFF
DNA: TGTGCCAGCAGCCGACTCAATGAGCAGTTCTTC
D: -
J: TRBJ2-1
size: many
V: TRBV5-8

CDR3: CASSFEEDTQLFF
DNA: TGTGCCAGCAGCTTCGAGGAGGACACTCAACTGTTTTTT
D: -
J: TRBJ1-4
size: many
V: TRBV11-3

CDR3: CASGPNTNGNTMYF
DNA: TGTGCTAGTGGTCCCAACACCAACGGAAACACCATGTATTTT
D: -
J: TRBJ1-3
size: -
V: TRBV12-5

CDR3: CATSRGGGGFGYTF
DNA: TGTGCCACCAGCCGAGGGGGCGGGGGATTCGGCTACACCTTC
D: TRBD1
J: TRBJ1-2
size: once
V: TRBV15

CDR3: CASSDSLADYNEQFF
DNA: TGTGCCAGCAGCGACTCACTAGCGGACTACAATGAGCAGTTCTTC
D: TRBD2
J: TRBJ2-1
size: many
V: TRBV7-9

CDR3: CASSIFPLAGAVEQFF
DNA: TGTGCCAGCAGCATTTTCCCCCTAGCGGGAGCGGTTGAGCAGTTCTTC
D: TRBD2
J: TRBJ2-1
size: -
V: TRBV16

CDR3: CASSPRDLQETQYF
DNA: TGTGCCAGTAGTCCCCGGGACCTACAAGAGACCCAGTACTTC
D: -
J: TRBJ2-5
size: many
V: TRBV19

CDR3: CASAKREENEQFF
DNA: TGTGCCAGCGCGAAGCGGGAGGAAAATGAGCAGTTCTTC
D: TRBD2
J: TRBJ2-1
size: many
V: TRBV6-1

CDR3: CASSLGGANVLTF
DNA: TGTGCCAGCAGCTTAGGCGGGGCCAACGTCCTGACTTTC
D: -
J: TRBJ2-6
size: many
V: TRBV7-8

CDR3: CAWSWRGEAFF
DNA: TGTGCCTGGAGTTGGAGGGGGGAAGCTTTCTTT
D: -
J: TRBJ1-1
size: few
V: TRBV30

CDR3: CASSPTENTGVGRDSPLHF
DNA: TGTGCCAGCAGCCCGACAGAAAACACCGGGGTAGGGAGGGATTCACCCCTCCACTTT
D: -
J: TRBJ1-6
size: -
V: TRBV7-9

CDR3: CASSGSDDPTNEKLFF
DNA: TGTGCCAGTAGTGGTTCTGACGACCCAACTAATGAGAAACTGTTTTTT
D: -
J: TRBJ1-4
size: -
V: TRBV19

CDR3: CASSPGLEIGELFF
DNA: TGTGCCAGCAGCCCTGGACTAGAGATCGGGGAGCTGTTTTTT
D: TRBD2
J: TRBJ2-2
size: -
V: TRBV5-4

CDR3: CSVVTGGDNYGQPF
DNA: TGCAGCGTTGTGACGGGGGGGGACAATTATGGCCAACCCTTC
D: -
J: TRBJ1-2
size: -
V: TRBV29-1

CDR3: CSASPGRSAREQYF
DNA: TGCAGTGCTAGTCCAGGTCGGTCCGCTCGCGAGCAGTACTTC
D: -
J: TRBJ2-7
size: many
V: TRBV20-1

CDR3: CASSFRLAGDGSYNEQFF
DNA: TGTGCCAGCAGTTTTAGGCTAGCGGGAGACGGCTCCTACAATGAGCAGTTCTTC
D: TRBD2
J: TRBJ2-1
size: many
V: TRBV27

CDR3: CSARQGGFEREAFF
DNA: TGCAGTGCTAGGCAGGGGGGATTTGAGCGTGAAGCTTTCTTT
D: TRBD1
J: TRBJ1-1
size: few
V: TRBV20-1

CDR3: CASSFGGRLTEQFF
DNA: TGTGCCAGCAGCTTCGGCGGGAGGTTGACGGAGCAGTTCTTC
D: TRBD2
J: TRBJ2-1
size: -
V: TRBV7-2

CDR3: CASSSGLTSGRNIQYF
DNA: TGTGCCAGCAGTTCAGGACTGACCTCCGGGCGGAACATTCAGTACTTC
D: -
J: TRBJ2-4
size: many
V: TRBV6-2/TRBV6-3

CDR3: CASRGRDPTGEQYF
DNA: TGCGCCAGCAGAGGGAGGGATCCTACGGGAGAGCAGTACTTC
D: TRBD2
J: TRBJ2-7
size: many
V: TRBV5-1

CDR3: CSVEGPILETQYF
DNA: TGCAGCGTTGAAGGACCGATTTTGGAGACCCAGTACTTC
D: -
J: TRBJ2-5
size: many
V: TRBV29-1

CDR3: CASSYQTGTRETQYF
DNA: TGTGCCAGCAGTTACCAGACAGGGACGCGGGAGACCCAGTACTTC
D: TRBD1
J: TRBJ2-5
size: -
V: TRBV6-5

CDR3: CASSFQGAFDEQYF
DNA: TGTGCCAGCAGCTTCCAGGGGGCTTTCGACGAGCAGTACTTC
D: TRBD1
J: TRBJ2-7
size: many
V: TRBV7-2

CDR3: CSARGGNQPQHF
DNA: TGCAGTGCTAGGGGTGGGAATCAGCCCCAGCATTTT
D: -
J: TRBJ1-5
size: many
V: TRBV20-1

CDR3: CASSFARTGELFF
DNA: TGTGCCAGCAGCTTCGCTCGAACCGGGGAGCTGTTTTTT
D: -
J: TRBJ2-2
size: many
V: TRBV11-2

CDR3: CASSSAWVNTGELFF
DNA: TGTGCCAGCAGCTCCGCCTGGGTGAACACCGGGGAGCTGTTTTTT
D: -
J: TRBJ2-2
size: many
V: TRBV7-2

CDR3: CASSLDAENYGYTF
DNA: TGTGCCAGCAGCTTAGACGCAGAGAACTATGGCTACACCTTC
D: -
J: TRBJ1-2
size: many
V: TRBV7-9

CDR3: CASKQSGTYEQYF
DNA: TGTGCCAGCAAACAATCTGGGACCTACGAGCAGTACTTC
D: -
J: TRBJ2-7
size: many
V: TRBV27

CDR3: CASMEGVNEKLFF
DNA: TGTGCCAGCATGGAGGGGGTTAATGAAAAACTGTTTTTT
D: -
J: TRBJ1-4
size: many
V: TRBV7-2

CDR3: CASSPSATSASPSRYEQYF
DNA: TGTGCCAGCAGCCCTTCAGCAACTAGCGCTTCGCCCTCCCGGTACGAGCAGTACTTC
D: TRBD2
J: TRBJ2-7
size: many
V: TRBV9